In its sample, the clone carrying this T cell receptor (beta chain) was seen many times. The record originates from a study of T cells after yellow fever vaccination. TCRdb re-analysed the 5' RACE reads in MiXCR, keeping a single row per CDR3 protein. The table includes approximately 27,000 distinct CDR3 sequences, 5.5% detected once. There are 14 residues in the CDR3. The V gene's germline CDR1 is DFQATT and CDR2 SNEGSKA (reference sequence). V was pared by 3 bases and J by 2 bases, with 10 bases between. Study-level findings and limits: The booster saw the reappearance of most primary-vaccination clones (approximately 97% CD4, about 90% CD8).

The rearrangement joins TRBV20-1 to TRBJ2-2, with D possibly being TRBD2 (6 bases). Specimen: PBMCs, either bulk or a sorted T-cell subset (CD4+, CD8+, memory, or dextramer-sorted; not recorded which), collected 15 days after the yellow fever booster vaccination. The TCR sequence derives from a man aged 30-40 years who received the YFV17D yellow fever vaccine. The DNA of the CDR3 is TGCAGTGCTAGCGGGAGTCTAAACACCGGGGAGCTGTTTTTT. It codes for CSASGSLNTGELFF.